Following are 11 T cell receptor beta chains from one sample sequenced in a study of T cells in women clearing cervical HPV infection (dated by TCRdb to 2016 to 2019). The library was built by means of the immunoSEQ multiplex PCR assay. TCRdb took over this immuneACCESS table, retaining in-frame rearrangements with V and J assigned. Such tables are incomplete; in checked studies, under half of the missing clones stem from an unresolved V gene, and the remainder is unexplained. The sample's records list 25,000 or so clones. Approximately 10% of the sample is taken by the ten largest. Sequencing was performed on blood buffy coat. These receptors all stem from a woman between 18 and 70 years old with a cervical HPV16 infection that either progressed to CIN3+ or cleared (not recorded which).

Note on this clone: The CDR3 extends 3 residues past the end of the read, so its final part is completed from the germline J gene. The rearrangement links TRBV13 to TRBJ2-4; no definite D call. This CDR3 spans 16 amino acids. V was clipped by 0 bases and J by 0 bases, with 9 bases between them. CDR1 PRHDT and CDR2 FYEKMQ come from the germline V gene (reference sequence). The CDR3 is CASSLGLVLAKNIQYF. Partial CDR3 DNA: TGTGCCAGCAGCTTAGGGTTAGTCCTAGCCAAAAACATT. The whole variable domain, filled in from reference TRBV13 and TRBJ2-4, reads AAGVIQSPRHLIKEKRETATLKCYPIPRHDTVYWYQQGPGQDPQFLISFYEKMQSDKGSIPDRFSAQQFSDYHSELNMSSLELGDSALYFCASSLGLVLAKNIQYFGAGTRLSVL.

Points on this clone: Read data end 3 residues before the CDR3 end; the end is taken from the germline J gene. The chain couples TRBV5-1 to TRBJ2-2; no definite D call. Germline V CDR1 and CDR2: SGHRS, YFSETQ. The CDR3 sequence is 15 residues long. CDR3 loop: CASSLQGFLNEKLFF. The CDR3 bases that were read are TGCGCCAGCAGCTTACAAGGGTTCCTAAATGAAAAG.

Concerning this clone: The sequence runs out 3 residues before the end of the CDR3; the remainder is reconstructed from the germline J gene. The gene calls are TRBV5-4 and TRBJ2-3; TRBD2 matches 7 bases. In germline, CDR1 is SGHNT, CDR2 YYREEE (reference sequence). CDR3 length: 16 residues. J lost 0 bases, V lost 0 bases, and 4 bases had no gene match. Incomplete CDR3 DNA: TGTGCCAGCAGCTTGGGACTAGCTCTTAGCACAGATACG. Translating it yields CASSLGLALSTDT. The whole CDR3 region reads CASSLGLALSTDTQYF.

With respect to this clone: The DNA ends 3 residues before the CDR3 does, and the rest of the CDR3 is filled in from the germline J gene. The V call is TRBV6-2 or TRBV6-3, the J call TRBJ2-7; TRBD1 aligns across 7 bases. This CDR3 has 14 residues. Losses at the gene ends were 6 bases for V and 3 bases for J; bases not matched to a gene: 8. Germline-derived CDR1 and CDR2 are MNHEY and SVGEGT. CDR3 amino acids: CASRRRQGVYEQYF. The CDR3 DNA, read in part, is TGTGCCAGCAGAAGGAGACAGGGCGTCTACGAG.

Of note for this clone: The DNA ends 3 residues before the CDR3 does, and the rest of the CDR3 is filled in from the germline J gene. The chain has TRBV7-2 and TRBJ1-2; a weak D match, TRBD1 (5 bases). Trimming removed 5 bases at V and 4 bases at J, with 14 bases between. Germline V gene sequence: CDR1 SGHTA, CDR2 FQGNSA. The CDR3 contains 14 residues. The part of the CDR3 DNA that was read is TGTGCCAGCAGCCAGAGGACAAGCAGCTATGGC. Amino acids: CASSQRTSSYG. The entire CDR3 protein is CASSQRTSSYGYTF.

Of note for this clone: The sequence runs out 3 residues before the end of the CDR3; the remainder is reconstructed from the germline J gene. The rearrangement joins TRBV6-4 to TRBJ2-1; 7 bases fit TRBD1. This CDR3 contains 15 residues. Germline CDR1 MRHNA, CDR2 SNTAGT. The V gene end was trimmed by 6 bases and the J gene end by 3 bases; junction bases not matched to a gene: 8. The CDR3 is CASSIDRADYNEQFF. The CDR3 bases that were read are TGTGCCAGCAGCATCGACAGGGCGGACTACAATGAG.

Points on this clone: From the germline J gene comes the end of the CDR3, since the read stops 3 residues before it. The rearrangement uses TRBV2 and TRBJ2-2; 15 bases agree with TRBD2. The V and J ends lost 7 bases and 3 bases, in that order; junction bases with no gene match: 9. Per the germline V gene, CDR1 is SNHLY and CDR2 is FYNNEI. The length of the CDR3 is 18 residues. The CDR3 loop is CASMGLAGGPRDTGELFF. The sequenced CDR3 bases are TGTGCCAGCATGGGACTAGCGGGGGGTCCCCGGGACACCGGGGAG.

With regard to this clone: The read stops 3 residues short of the end of the CDR3; the missing end is completed from the germline J gene. The chain uses TRBV7-2 and TRBJ1-5; D not resolved. V lost 5 bases to trimming and J lost 4 bases, with 9 bases between them. The CDR3 has 13 amino acids. Germline V CDR1 and CDR2: SGHTA, FQGNSA. CDR3 region: CASSPLGNQPQHF. CDR3 DNA, as far as it was read: TGTGCCAGCAGCCCATTAGGGAATCAGCCC.

Note on this clone: The read comes to an end 3 residues before the CDR3 does, leaving the germline J gene to fill in the end. The chain is built from TRBV19 and TRBJ1-1, with 7 bases matching TRBD1. The CDR3 runs to 15 residues. The germline CDR1 and CDR2 sequences are LNHDA and SQIVND (reference sequence). The CDR3 bases that were read are TGTGCCAGTAGTAGCTTCGGGACAGCCCAAGAGACA. Amino acid sequence: CASSSFGTAQET. The CDR3 as a whole reads CASSSFGTAQETAFF. The full variable domain, rest sourced from reference TRBV19 and TRBJ1-1, is DGGITQSPKYLFRKEGQNVTLSCEQNLNHDAMYWYRQDPGQGLRLIYYSQIVNDFQKGDIAEGYSVSREKKESFPLTVTSAQKNPTAFYLCASSSFGTAQETAFFGQGTRLTVV.

Points on this clone: The observed sequence ends 3 residues before the CDR3 terminus, with the missing tail filled in from the germline J gene. The chain uses TRBV29-1 and TRBJ1-1; no firm D call. V was pared by 0 bases and J by 6 bases, with 8 bases between. The germline gives CDR1 SQVTM, CDR2 ANQGSEA. CDR3 length: 12 residues. The CDR3 reads CSVEDLGAEAFF. The CDR3 DNA, read in part, is TGCAGCGTTGAAGATCTGGGCGCTGAA.

About this clone: The CDR3 end falls 3 residues outside the read, so it is completed with the germline J gene. The chain couples TRBV20-1 to TRBJ2-3; TRBD2 aligns across 12 bases. The CDR3 length is 15 residues. The germline CDR1 and CDR2 sequences are DFQATT and SNEGSKA (reference sequence). The CDR3 sequence: CSATPLAGGQETQYF. The DNA read from the CDR3 is TGCAGTGCTACCCCACTAGCGGGGGGACAAGAGACG.